This T cell receptor beta chain was recovered during a study of cytomegalovirus exposure and HLA in healthy donors. In the PCR, 60 Vbeta and 13 Jbeta primers were used. TCRdb's table, derived via immunoSEQ multiplex PCR, lists solely in-frame clones and lacks some. The table lists approximately 190,000 clones, 81% of them singletons, with around 3.9% in the top ten. About this clone: Other nucleotide sequences from this sample produce the same CDR3.

Germline loops: CDR1 LNHDA, CDR2 SQIVND (reference sequence). The length of the CDR3 is 13 residues. V was pared by 3 bases and J by 8 bases, with 6 bases of the junction left unmatched. Sequencing used PBMCs. The origin of this receptor is a man aged 50-60 years in good health and CMV-seronegative. The chain links TRBV19 to TRBJ1-2, with 7 bases that match TRBD1. CDR3 in amino acids: CASSIDRAYGYTF. DNA of the CDR3: TGTGCCAGTAGTATTGACAGGGCATACGGCTACACCTTC.